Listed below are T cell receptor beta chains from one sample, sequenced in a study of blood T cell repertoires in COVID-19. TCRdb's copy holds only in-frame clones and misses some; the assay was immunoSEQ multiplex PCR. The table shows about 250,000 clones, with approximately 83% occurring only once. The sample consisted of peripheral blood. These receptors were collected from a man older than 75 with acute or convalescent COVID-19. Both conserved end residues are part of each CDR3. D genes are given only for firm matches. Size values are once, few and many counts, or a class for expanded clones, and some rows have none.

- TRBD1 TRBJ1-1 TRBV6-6 TGTGCCAGCAGCCGGACAGGGAACACTGAAGCTTTCTTT CASSRTGNTEAFF
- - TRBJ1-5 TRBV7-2 TGTGCCAGCAGCGCCTCCGGGGGCAATCAGCCCCAGCATTTT CASSASGGNQPQHF
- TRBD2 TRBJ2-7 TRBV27 TGTGCCAGCAGTCACGCGGGAGAGTCCTACGAGCAGTACTTC CASSHAGESYEQYF
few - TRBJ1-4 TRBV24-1 TGTGCCACCAGGGCAGGGCCAAATGAAAAACTGTTTTTT CATRAGPNEKLFF
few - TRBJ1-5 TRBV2 TGTGCCAGCAGGGGGGGTTTCAATCAGCCCCAGCATTTT CASRGGFNQPQHF
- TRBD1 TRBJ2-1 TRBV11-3 TGTGCCAGCAGCCTCGGACAGGGGGCCTACAATGAGCAGTTCTTC CASSLGQGAYNEQFF
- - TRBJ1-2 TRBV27 TGTGCCAGCAGTCCCTACGGGACAAGGGGCTACACCTTC CASSPYGTRGYTF
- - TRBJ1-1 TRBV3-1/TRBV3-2 TGTGCCAGCAGCCAAGATATACCGTCGACGACTATGAACACTGAAGCTTTCTTT CASSQDIPSTTMNTEAFF
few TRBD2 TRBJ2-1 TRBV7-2 TGTGCCAGCAGCCTTATGGCTTACCCGGGACTAGCGATCAATGAGCAGTTCTTC CASSLMAYPGLAINEQFF
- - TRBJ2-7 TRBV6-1 TGTGCCAGCAGTGAATTGGTGACAGGCGACGAGCAGTACTTC CASSELVTGDEQYF
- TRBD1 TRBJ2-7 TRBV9 TGTGCCAGCAGCGTAGGGCCGGGACAGCCCTACGAGCAGTACTTC CASSVGPGQPYEQYF
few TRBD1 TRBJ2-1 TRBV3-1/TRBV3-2 TGTGCCAGCAGCCAAGGTCGGGACAGGCAGCAGTTCTTC CASSQGRDRQQFF
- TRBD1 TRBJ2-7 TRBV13 TGTGCCAGCAGCTCAAGAAGGACAGGGAAATACGAGCAGTACTTC CASSSRRTGKYEQYF
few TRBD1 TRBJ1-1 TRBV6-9 TGTGCCAGCAGTTATCCCGGGTCAGGGGGCTACACTGAAGCTTTCTTT CASSYPGSGGYTEAFF
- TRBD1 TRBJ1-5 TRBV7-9 TGTGCCAGCAGCTTAGATTGGGACAGGGGGAGGAATCAGCCCCAGCATTTT CASSLDWDRGRNQPQHF
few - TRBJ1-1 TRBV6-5 TGTGCCAGCAGTTACTCGGGCGGGGAAGCTTTCTTT CASSYSGGEAFF
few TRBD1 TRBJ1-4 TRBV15 TGTGCCACCAGCAGCAGAACAGGGGTAGAAAAACTGTTTTTT CATSSRTGVEKLFF
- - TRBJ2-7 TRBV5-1 TGCGCCAGCAGCCCCCCGACAGCCGGGGAGCAGTACTTC CASSPPTAGEQYF
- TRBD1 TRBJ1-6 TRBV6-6 TGTGCCAGCAGAACCGGACAGGATAATTCACCCCTCCACTTT CASRTGQDNSPLHF
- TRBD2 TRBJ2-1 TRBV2 TGTGCCAGCAGTCCACCGGGACTAGCGGGACCTAAGCAGTTCTTC CASSPPGLAGPKQFF
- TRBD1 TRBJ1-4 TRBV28 TGTGCCAGCGGTAGACAGGGATCTGAAAAACTGTTTTTT CASGRQGSEKLFF